This T cell receptor (beta chain) is from a study of shared clonotypes between healthy human individuals (dated by TCRdb to the early 2020s). Background on the whole study: The cohort included three men and a couple of women between 18 and 49 years of age. To increase sequencing depth and limit assay-specific biases, TCR repertoire library preparation and sequencing were carried out by different laboratories using diverse techniques. For each donor, CD4 naive and CD4 memory were each run on three plates, CD8 naive on two plates, and CD8 memory on one plate. Leukapheresis yielded between about 0.94 and 9.5 billion PBMCs per donor. To estimate repertoire size and how much clonotype sharing occurs between individuals, the study deeply sequenced the blood TCR repertoires of several healthy adults.

Using the deep immunoSEQ assay, multiplex PCR amplified TCR CDR3 regions from genomic DNA. Extracted genomic DNA from each cell subset was distributed evenly across all wells of several immunoSEQ 96-well plates, and each plate was treated as a replicate. Each replicate PCR for sorted subsets received about 210 ng genomic DNA, equal to roughly 30,000 T cell genomes. Purified libraries were quantified with a Qubit 3.0 fluorometer, sized on a Bioanalyzer 2100, and re-quantified with the KAPA Library Quantification kit. Every immunoSEQ 96-well plate was sequenced on a dedicated single-read 150-cycle Illumina NextSeq 550 flow cell. As for the authors' bioinformatics: The immunoSEQ output contained only junctional sequences without quality scores, so filtering could not match that applied to full-length reads. To assign V/J genes and CDR3, sequences were annotated against IMGT germline references using PyIR, a Python wrapper for IgBLAST v1.9. Reads with weak V/J assignments (E-value above 1e-6), missing CDR3, stop codons, out-of-frame junctions, or ambiguous translated residues were removed. V3J clonotypes were defined by identical inferred V gene, J gene, and CDR3 amino acid sequence. Percentage overlap between repertoires was computed as shared unique clonotypes divided by the size of the smaller repertoire. Richness of each repertoire was evaluated using RTK rarefaction, the Chao1 estimator, and Recon v2.1 estimates of unobserved clonotypes. Generation probabilities were computed with OLGA for all TCRbeta clonotypes obtained by the gDNA method from several donors. TCRdb took over this immuneACCESS table, retaining in-frame rearrangements with V and J assigned. Such tables are incomplete; in checked studies, under half of the missing clones stem from an unresolved V gene, and the remainder is unexplained. D and trimming were read from the DNA, whereas the V and J calls and clone size are those reported in that table. For this sample there are around 2,000,000 clones; about 95% appear just once. More than 0.9% of the sample belongs to the ten largest clones.

The CDR3 measures 15 amino acids from cysteine to phenylalanine. Only the CDR3 DNA stays, 45 bases, in frame from base 1. As encoded in the germline V gene, CDR1 is SGHDT while CDR2 is YYEEEE. Trimming at the junction amounts to 4 bases on V and 6 bases on J, and the germline ends lie 16 bases apart. CD8 naive samples consisted of CD45RO-negative cells that were positively selected for CCR7, yielding a CD45RA+CCR7+ population without TemRA cells. Donors were healthy HIV-negative adults with no recently reported acute infections or vaccinations. Only Caucasian adults living in Nashville, Tennessee, USA were represented among the donors. Blood was collected by leukapheresis, and PBMCs were isolated by Ficoll-Histopaque density gradient centrifugation and then cryopreserved in liquid nitrogen vapor phase. Purity and quantity of every magnetically sorted T cell population were checked by analytical flow cytometry. From each sorted fraction, genomic DNA was isolated and quantified by UV absorbance on a Nanodrop 2000c.

Points on this clone: Its antigen remains undetermined. No much larger clone exists at a distance of one base, and base qualities are not known.

The study at large found these results: About 5% of naive CD4, around 4% of naive CD8, about 2.5% of memory CD4, and roughly 0.4% of memory CD8 clonotypes were shared across several donors. Pairwise subsampling led to the expectation that sequencing depth would affect the degree of clonotype sharing among donors. Compared with non-shared clonotypes, clonotypes shared by all four sorted-subset donors had higher generation probabilities. Because the study included a small number of donors, the genetic and exposure-history diversity represented was limited. Larger estimated clonotype richness was generally found for naive subsets than for memory subsets. Incomplete sequencing was indicated by rarefaction of sorted-subset datasets, despite the large sequencing depth. Sampling was restricted to blood, and TCR repertoires in tissues likely differ from the TCR repertoires found in blood.

The receptor was derived from a man aged 18 to 29 in good health. Source material: naive CD8+ T cells sorted from blood. The cell subset or site label here, explained by the study, means: CD45RA+CCR7+. The sequence is built from TRBV5-6 and TRBJ1-4; the D gene is perhaps TRBD1, on 5 matching bases. The CDR3 in this case is CASSPRGSNYEKLFF. The nucleotides read TGTGCCAGCAGCCCCCGGGGGAGTAACTATGAAAAACTGTTTTTT.